This TCR beta chain was captured in a study of T cells after yellow fever vaccination. The V gene end was trimmed by 4 bases and the J gene end by 2 bases; junction bases not matched to a gene: 4. Per the germline V gene, CDR1 is SGHKS and CDR2 is YYEKEE (reference sequence). The CDR3 totals 14 residues. For this clonotype: Its antigen is as yet unknown.

In TCRdb, the 5' RACE reads were re-called with MiXCR into one record per CDR3 protein. This sample has 240,000 or so distinct CDR3 sequences, with 6.9% found just once. Study-level points and caveats: Of the clonotypes, a small share occurred in both CD4 and CD8 compartments. Reappearance after the booster was observed for most primary-vaccination clones (about 95% CD4, about 85% CD8).

Sequencing used CD4+ T cells sorted from PBMCs, obtained 15 days after the yellow fever booster vaccination. The sequence came from a man aged 25 to 40 who received the YFV17D yellow fever vaccine. The chain has TRBV5-5 and TRBJ2-7; 9 positions agree with TRBD1. CDR3 residues: CASSRDRATYEQYF. The DNA for the CDR3 is TGTGCCAGCAGCCGGGACAGGGCGACCTACGAGCAGTACTTC.